This T cell receptor (beta chain) was identified in a study of control samples from healthy donors and cancer patients. Sequencing used immunoSEQ multiplex PCR; TCRdb keeps in-frame clones, though not all of them. The sample has 170,000 or so clones; roughly nine tenths are singletons. This CDR3 contains 16 residues. The ends lost 0 bases at V and 10 bases at J; junction bases unmatched: 15. Germline V gives CDR1 SGHDT, CDR2 YYEEEE. The chain links TRBV5-6 to TRBJ1-1; 7 bases agree with TRBD1. The sample taken for sequencing was blood. This TCR was sampled from a man aged 30-40 years in good health. CDR3 nucleotide sequence: TGTGCCAGCAGCTTGGCGGGAAGCGGAGGGGGCCCCTTAGCTTTCTTT. Translating gives CASSLAGSGGGPLAFF.